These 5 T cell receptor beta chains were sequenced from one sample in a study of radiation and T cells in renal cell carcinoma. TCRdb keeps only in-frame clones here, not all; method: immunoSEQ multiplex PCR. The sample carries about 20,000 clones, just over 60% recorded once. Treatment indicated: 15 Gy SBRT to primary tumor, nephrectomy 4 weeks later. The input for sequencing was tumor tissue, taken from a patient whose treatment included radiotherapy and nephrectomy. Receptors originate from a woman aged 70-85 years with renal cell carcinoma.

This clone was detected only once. The CDR3 nucleotides read TGTGCCAGCAGCCAAGATATAAGGGCCGGGGAGCTGTTTTTT. Amino acid sequence: CASSQDIRAGELFF. The chain carries TRBV14 and TRBJ2-2; D unresolved. This CDR3 spans 14 amino acids. CDR1 and CDR2 (germline): SGHDN, FVKESK. Trimming stripped 0 bases from V and 6 bases from J, with 8 bases between. Filled out from reference TRBV14 and TRBJ2-2, the complete variable domain reads EAGVTQFPSHSVIEKGQTVTLRCDPISGHDNLYWYRRVMGKEIKFLLHFVKESKQDESGMPNNRFLAERTGGTYSTLKVQPAELEDSGVYFCASSQDIRAGELFFGEGSRLTVL.

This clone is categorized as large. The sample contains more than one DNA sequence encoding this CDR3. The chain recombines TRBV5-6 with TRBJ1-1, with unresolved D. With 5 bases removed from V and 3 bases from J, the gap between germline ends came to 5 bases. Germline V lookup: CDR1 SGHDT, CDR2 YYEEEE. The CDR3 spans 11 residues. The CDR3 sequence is CASSWDTEAFF. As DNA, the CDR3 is TGTGCCAGCAGTTGGGACACTGAAGCTTTCTTT.

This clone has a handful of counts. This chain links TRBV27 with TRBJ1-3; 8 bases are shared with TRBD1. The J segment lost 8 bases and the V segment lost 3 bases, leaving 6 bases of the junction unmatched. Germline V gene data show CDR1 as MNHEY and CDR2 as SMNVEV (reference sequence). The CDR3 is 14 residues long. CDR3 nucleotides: TGTGCCAGCAGTTTGTCAGGGGGCGGATACACCATATATTTT. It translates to CASSLSGGGYTIYF.

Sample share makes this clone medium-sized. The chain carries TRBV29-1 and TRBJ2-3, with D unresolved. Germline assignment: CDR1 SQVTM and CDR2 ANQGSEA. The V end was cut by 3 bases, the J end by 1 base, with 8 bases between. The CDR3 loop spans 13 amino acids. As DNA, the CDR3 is TGCAGCGTTGAGAGTCCACGCACAGATACGCAGTATTTT. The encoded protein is CSVESPRTDTQYF.

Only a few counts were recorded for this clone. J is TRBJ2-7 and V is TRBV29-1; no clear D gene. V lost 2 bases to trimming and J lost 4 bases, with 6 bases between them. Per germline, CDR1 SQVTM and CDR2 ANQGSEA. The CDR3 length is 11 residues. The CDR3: CSVEWAYEQYF. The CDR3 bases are TGCAGCGTTGAATGGGCTTACGAGCAGTACTTC.